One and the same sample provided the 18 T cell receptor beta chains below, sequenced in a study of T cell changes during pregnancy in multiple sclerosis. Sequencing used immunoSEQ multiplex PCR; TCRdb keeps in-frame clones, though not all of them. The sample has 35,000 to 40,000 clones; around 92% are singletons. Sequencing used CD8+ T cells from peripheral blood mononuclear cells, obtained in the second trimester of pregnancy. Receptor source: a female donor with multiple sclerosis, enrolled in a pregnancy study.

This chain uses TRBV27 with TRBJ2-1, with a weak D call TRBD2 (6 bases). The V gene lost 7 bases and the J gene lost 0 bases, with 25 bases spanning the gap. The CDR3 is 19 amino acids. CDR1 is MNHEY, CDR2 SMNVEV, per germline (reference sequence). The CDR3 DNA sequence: TGTGCCAGCATTTGGAGAGTAAGTGCGAGCGGGCGCTCCTACAATGAGCAGTTCTTC. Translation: CASIWRVSASGRSYNEQFF.

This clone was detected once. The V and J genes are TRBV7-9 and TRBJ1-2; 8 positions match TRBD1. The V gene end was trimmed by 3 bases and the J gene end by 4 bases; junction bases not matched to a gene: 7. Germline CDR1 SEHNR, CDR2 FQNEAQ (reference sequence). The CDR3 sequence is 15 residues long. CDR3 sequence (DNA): TGTGCCAGCAGCTTTACCGGGACAGGAATCTATGGCTACACCTTC. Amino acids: CASSFTGTGIYGYTF.

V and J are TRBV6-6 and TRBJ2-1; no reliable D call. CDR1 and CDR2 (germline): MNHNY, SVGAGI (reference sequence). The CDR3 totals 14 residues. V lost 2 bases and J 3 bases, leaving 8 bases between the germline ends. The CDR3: CASSYSDNYNEQFF. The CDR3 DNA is TGTGCCAGCAGTTACAGTGACAACTACAATGAGCAGTTCTTC.

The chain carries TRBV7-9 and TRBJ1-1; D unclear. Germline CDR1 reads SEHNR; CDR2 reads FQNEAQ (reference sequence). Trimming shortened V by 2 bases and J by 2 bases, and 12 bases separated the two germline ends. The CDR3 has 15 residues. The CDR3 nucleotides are TGTGCCAGCAGCTTAAGTTTCATAGAAAACACTGAAGCTTTCTTT. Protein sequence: CASSLSFIENTEAFF.

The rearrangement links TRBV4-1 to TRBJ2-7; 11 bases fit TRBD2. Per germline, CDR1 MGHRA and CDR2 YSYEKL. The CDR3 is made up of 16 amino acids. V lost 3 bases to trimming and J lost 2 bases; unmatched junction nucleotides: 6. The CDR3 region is CASSQVLAGETYEQYF. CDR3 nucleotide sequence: TGCGCCAGCAGCCAGGTACTAGCGGGGGAAACCTACGAGCAGTACTTC.

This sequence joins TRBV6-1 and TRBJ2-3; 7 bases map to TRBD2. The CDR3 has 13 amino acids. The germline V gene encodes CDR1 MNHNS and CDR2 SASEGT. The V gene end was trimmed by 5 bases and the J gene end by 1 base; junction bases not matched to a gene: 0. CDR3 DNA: TGTGCCAGCAGTCGGGGGGGCACAGATACGCAGTATTTT. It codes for CASSRGGTDTQYF.

CDR3 residues: CASSLLGLAGDNEQFF. DNA for the CDR3: TGTGCCAGCAGTTTATTGGGGCTAGCGGGGGACAATGAGCAGTTCTTC. The chain joins TRBV27 to TRBJ2-1; TRBD2 matches 10 bases. Germline V gene lookup returns CDR1 MNHEY and CDR2 SMNVEV (reference sequence). The CDR3 loop spans 16 amino acids. Trimming took 1 base from V and 5 from J; bases not matched to a gene: 5.

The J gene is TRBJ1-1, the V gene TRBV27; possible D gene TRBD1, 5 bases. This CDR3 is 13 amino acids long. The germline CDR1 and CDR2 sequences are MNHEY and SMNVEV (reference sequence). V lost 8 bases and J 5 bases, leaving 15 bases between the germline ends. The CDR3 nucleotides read TGTGCCAGCCATACACAGGTGGGGACTGAAGCTTTCTTT. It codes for CASHTQVGTEAFF.

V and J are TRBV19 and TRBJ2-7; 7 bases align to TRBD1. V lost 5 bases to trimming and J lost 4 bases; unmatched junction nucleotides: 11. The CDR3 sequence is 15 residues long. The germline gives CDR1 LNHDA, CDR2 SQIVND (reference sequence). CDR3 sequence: CASSPRQGPGYEQYF. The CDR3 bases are TGTGCCAGTAGTCCTCGACAGGGTCCGGGATACGAGCAGTACTTC.

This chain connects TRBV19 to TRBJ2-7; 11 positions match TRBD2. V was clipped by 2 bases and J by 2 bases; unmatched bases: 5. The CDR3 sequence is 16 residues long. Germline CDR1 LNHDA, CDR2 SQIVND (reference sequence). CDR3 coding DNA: TGTGCCAGTAGTATAACTAGCGGGAGTCAGACCTACGAGCAGTACTTC. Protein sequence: CASSITSGSQTYEQYF. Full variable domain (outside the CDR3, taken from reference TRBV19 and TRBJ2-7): DGGITQSPKYLFRKEGQNVTLSCEQNLNHDAMYWYRQDPGQGLRLIYYSQIVNDFQKGDIAEGYSVSREKKESFPLTVTSAQKNPTAFYLCASSITSGSQTYEQYFGPGTRLTVT.

CDR3 bases: TGTGCCAGCAGCTACCCTTTTCGAGCGGGGGAAGAGACCCAGTACTTC. Protein: CASSYPFRAGEETQYF. This chain uses TRBV7-2 with TRBJ2-5; 8 bases match TRBD2. Germline lookup yields CDR1 SGHTA and CDR2 FQGNSA. The V segment lost 4 bases and the J segment 3 bases; nucleotides outside the gene matches: 10. The CDR3 runs to 16 residues.

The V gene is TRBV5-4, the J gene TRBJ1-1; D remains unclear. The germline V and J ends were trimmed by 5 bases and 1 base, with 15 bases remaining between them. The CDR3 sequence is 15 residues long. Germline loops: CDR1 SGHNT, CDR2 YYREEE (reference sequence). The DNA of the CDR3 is TGTGCCAGCAGTTCGGAGGGTATGGGGAACACTGAAGCTTTCTTT. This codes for CASSSEGMGNTEAFF. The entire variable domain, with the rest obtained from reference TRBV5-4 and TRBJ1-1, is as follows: ETGVTQSPTHLIKTRGQQVTLRCSSQSGHNTVSWYQQALGQGPQFIFQYYREEENGRGNFPPRFSGLQFPNYSSELNVNALELDDSALYLCASSSEGMGNTEAFFGQGTRLTVV.

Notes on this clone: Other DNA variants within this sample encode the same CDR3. The DNA for the CDR3 is TGCGCCAGCAGCCAAGAAGGTAGGGGGCACTACGAGCAGTACTTC. Encoded protein: CASSQEGRGHYEQYF. V is TRBV4-3 and J is TRBJ2-7; 7 bases agree with TRBD1. The germline gives CDR1 LGHNA, CDR2 YSLEER. V shed 0 bases, J shed 3 bases, and the junction held 5 bases outside the gene matches. This CDR3 has 15 amino acids.

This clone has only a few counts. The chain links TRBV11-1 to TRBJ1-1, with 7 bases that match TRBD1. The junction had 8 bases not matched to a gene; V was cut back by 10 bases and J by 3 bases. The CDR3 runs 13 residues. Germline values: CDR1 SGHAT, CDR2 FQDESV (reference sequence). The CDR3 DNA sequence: TGTGCCAACCAGGGGGAATCGGACACTGAAGCTTTCTTT. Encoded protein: CANQGESDTEAFF.

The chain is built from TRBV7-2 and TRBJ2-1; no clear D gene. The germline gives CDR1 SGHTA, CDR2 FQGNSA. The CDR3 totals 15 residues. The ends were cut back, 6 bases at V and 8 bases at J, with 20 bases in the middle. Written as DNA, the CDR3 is TGTGCCAGCAGACCCGCCCCGGTCCACGAGGATGAGCAGTTCTTC. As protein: CASRPAPVHEDEQFF.

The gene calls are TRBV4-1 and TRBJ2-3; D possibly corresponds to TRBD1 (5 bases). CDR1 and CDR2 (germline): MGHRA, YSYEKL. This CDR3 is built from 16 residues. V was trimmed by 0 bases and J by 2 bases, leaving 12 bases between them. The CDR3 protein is CASSQEQAAPTDTQYF. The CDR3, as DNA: TGCGCCAGCAGCCAAGAACAGGCGGCTCCCACAGATACGCAGTATTTT.

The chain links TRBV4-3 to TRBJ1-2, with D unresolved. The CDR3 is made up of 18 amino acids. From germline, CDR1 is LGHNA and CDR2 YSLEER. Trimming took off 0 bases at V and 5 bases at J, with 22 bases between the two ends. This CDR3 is CASSQDMEKRGGSYGYTF. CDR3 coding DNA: TGCGCCAGCAGCCAAGATATGGAGAAGCGGGGAGGGAGTTATGGCTACACCTTC.

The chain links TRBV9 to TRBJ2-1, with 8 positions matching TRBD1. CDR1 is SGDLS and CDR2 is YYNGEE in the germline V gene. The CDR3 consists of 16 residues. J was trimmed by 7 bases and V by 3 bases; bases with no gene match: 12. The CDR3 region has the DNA TGTGCCAGCAGCGCCATAGCACGGACAGGGAAAAATGAGCAGTTCTTC. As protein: CASSAIARTGKNEQFF.